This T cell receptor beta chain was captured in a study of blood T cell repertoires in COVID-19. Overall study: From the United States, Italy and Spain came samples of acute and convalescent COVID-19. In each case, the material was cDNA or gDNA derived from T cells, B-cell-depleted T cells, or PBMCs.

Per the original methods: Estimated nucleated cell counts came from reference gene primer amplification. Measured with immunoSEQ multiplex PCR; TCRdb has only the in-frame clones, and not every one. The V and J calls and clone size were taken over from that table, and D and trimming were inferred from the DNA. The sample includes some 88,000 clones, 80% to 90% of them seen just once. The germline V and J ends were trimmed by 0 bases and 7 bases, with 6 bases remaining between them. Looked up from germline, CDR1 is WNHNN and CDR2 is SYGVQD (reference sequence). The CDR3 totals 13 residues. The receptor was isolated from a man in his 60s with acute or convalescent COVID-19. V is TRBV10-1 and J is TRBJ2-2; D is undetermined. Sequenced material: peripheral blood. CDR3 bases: TGCGCCAGCAGTGAGTCTTTAATCGGGGAGCTGTTTTTT. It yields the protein CASSESLIGELFF.